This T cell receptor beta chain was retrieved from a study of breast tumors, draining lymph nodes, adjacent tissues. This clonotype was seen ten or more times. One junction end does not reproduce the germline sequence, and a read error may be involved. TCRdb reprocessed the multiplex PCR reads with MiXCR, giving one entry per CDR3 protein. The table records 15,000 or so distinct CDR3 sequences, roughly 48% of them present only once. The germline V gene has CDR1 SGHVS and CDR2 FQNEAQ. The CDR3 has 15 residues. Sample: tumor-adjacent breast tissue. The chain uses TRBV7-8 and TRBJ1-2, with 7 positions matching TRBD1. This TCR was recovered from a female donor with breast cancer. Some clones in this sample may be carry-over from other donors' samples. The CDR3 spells CASSVGQFSNYGYPF. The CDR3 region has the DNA TGTGCCAGCAGCGTGGGACAGTTTTCTAACTATGGCTACCCCTTC. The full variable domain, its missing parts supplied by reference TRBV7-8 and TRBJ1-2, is GAGVSQSPRYKVAKRGQDVALRCDPISGHVSLFWYQQALGQGPEFLTYFQNEAQLDKSGLPSDRFFAERPEGSVSTLKIQRTQQEDSAVYLCASSVGQFSNYGYPFGSGTRLTVV.